This note documents a single TCR beta chain sequence. This CDR3 is 16 amino acids long. The V end lost 3 bases, the J end lost 6 bases, and 18 bases lay between the germline ends. Germline values: CDR1 MGHDK, CDR2 SYGVNS. Original handling: For nucleated cells, counts were estimated from reference gene primer amplification. The data were produced by immunoSEQ multiplex PCR, yet TCRdb's version contains in-frame clones alone and is incomplete. Clonal size and the V and J genes are those of that table, whereas D and trimming came from the DNA. This sample has 100,000 to 150,000 clones, with approximately 89% found just once. This sample was included in a study of blood T cell repertoires in COVID-19. Study-wide background: Researchers got acute and convalescent COVID-19 samples from the United States, Italy and Spain. PBMCs, B-cell-depleted T cells, or T cells were the source of the cDNA or gDNA that made up the material.

Seattle's cohort entered during active infection and was followed longitudinally. Sequenced sample: peripheral blood. V usage is TRBV25-1 and J usage is TRBJ1-5; D is possibly TRBD1 (5 bases). The clonotype was recovered from a woman aged 65 to 85 with COVID-19, enrolled during active disease. The CDR3 region is CASSDGTGDGSQPQHF. The CDR3 nucleotides are TGTGCCAGCAGTGATGGCACAGGAGATGGCTCTCAGCCCCAGCATTTT.